These 14 T cell receptor beta chains came from one sample sequenced in a study of vaccination and CD4 T cells after COVID-19. No antigens are known for them. Researchers used the Oncomine TCR Beta short-read assay to sequence DNA from cultured CD4+ T cells. CD4+ T cells were cultured, and genomic DNA was extracted from them. TCRdb reanalysed the PCR reads using MiXCR and keeps one entry per CDR3 protein. The top ten hold 11% of the sample, which has 7,500 to 9,500 distinct CDR3 sequences, around 28% seen once. Sample treatment: approximately 11-day PBMC culture with coronavirus spike peptide pools or control peptides (ViraFEST assay). During the years 2011-2018, before the COVID-19 pandemic, the unexposed donor's CD4+ T cells were collected. The specimen was CD4+ T cells from blood, cultured in vitro. These receptors were taken from a human donor in good health.

The chain joins TRBV27 to TRBJ1-1, with a weak D call TRBD1 (5 bases). Germline CDR1 MNHEY, CDR2 SMNVEV (reference sequence). The CDR3 is made up of 14 amino acids. The ends were cut back, 4 bases at V and 7 bases at J, with 16 bases in the middle. The DNA for the CDR3 is TGTGCCAGCAGTTCCTTCGGCCGGCAGGGTGAAGCTTTCTTT. Translating it yields CASSSFGRQGEAFF.

This clonotype is judged medium-sized. The V gene is TRBV20-1, the J gene TRBJ1-5, with 7 positions matching TRBD1. This CDR3 contains 14 residues. CDR1 and CDR2 (germline): DFQATT, SNEGSKA (reference sequence). Unmatched junction bases numbered 8, after V lost 6 bases and J lost 3 bases. The DNA for the CDR3 is TGCAGTGCACACGGACAGGTTCTCAATCAGCCCCAGCATTTT. Translation: CSAHGQVLNQPQHF.

The chain employs TRBV11-2 and TRBJ1-2; unclear D gene. The CDR3 totals 13 residues. Germline V gene sequence: CDR1 SGHAT, CDR2 FQNNGV. V lost 0 bases and J lost 8, with 10 bases in between. The CDR3 bases are TGTGCCAGCAGCTTAGACCCCAGCAGGGGCTACACCTTC. Translation: CASSLDPSRGYTF.

The chain recombines TRBV20-1 with TRBJ2-3, with 8 bases lining up with TRBD2. The germline CDR1 and CDR2 sequences are DFQATT and SNEGSKA (reference sequence). The CDR3 covers 17 residues. V dropped 1 base and J dropped 4; count of bases not matched to a gene: 13. In DNA, the CDR3 is TGCAGTGCTAGAGGGGCCTTTCGGGAGGGGGGAGCAGATACGCAGTATTTT. This gives the protein CSARGAFREGGADTQYF.

The chain carries TRBV11-1 and TRBJ2-3, with D perhaps matching TRBD1 or TRBD2 (6 bases each). CDR3 length: 12 residues. Deletions cut 1 base from V and 10 bases from J, with 9 bases between. Germline CDR1 SGHAT, CDR2 FQDESV (reference sequence). CDR3 loop: CASSLDREAQYF. The DNA of the CDR3 is TGTGCCAGCAGCTTAGACAGGGAGGCGCAGTATTTT.

This chain uses TRBV27 with TRBJ2-6; 8 nucleotides agree with TRBD1. The CDR3 is 15 residues long. V gave up 5 bases and J gave up 5 bases; unmatched junction bases: 5. Germline CDR1 and CDR2: MNHEY and SMNVEV (reference sequence). The CDR3 DNA reads TGTGCCAGCAGTCCTCGACAGGGGAGGGCCAACGTCCTGACTTTC. Translation: CASSPRQGRANVLTF.

This clonotype appeared a few times. The chain combines TRBV7-9 with TRBJ1-3; D gene uncertain. Per germline, CDR1 SEHNR and CDR2 FQNEAQ (reference sequence). V was pared by 2 bases and J by 1 base, with 9 bases between. This CDR3 has 15 residues. The CDR3: CASSLSGMSGNTIYF. CDR3 sequence (DNA): TGTGCCAGCAGCTTAAGCGGTATGTCTGGAAACACCATATATTTT.

In this sample, this clonotype is medium-sized. The rearrangement links TRBV27 to TRBJ1-6; perhaps TRBD1 as D (5 bases). Germline V gene sequence: CDR1 MNHEY, CDR2 SMNVEV (reference sequence). V lost 8 bases to trimming and J lost 6 bases, with 14 bases between them. The length of the CDR3 is 14 residues. Written as DNA, the CDR3 is TGTGCCAGCGGCCCCAGGGTTCGTAATTCACCCCTCCACTTT. It encodes CASGPRVRNSPLHF.

In its sample, this clonotype is medium-sized. CDR3 coding DNA: TGCAGTGCTAGCCGACGACTGGCGGGTAAGGACAATGAGCAGTTCTTC. As protein: CSASRRLAGKDNEQFF. The chain combines TRBV20-1 with TRBJ2-1; tentative D call: TRBD2 (5 bases). V was clipped by 3 bases and J by 5 bases, with 20 bases between them. Looked up from germline, CDR1 is DFQATT and CDR2 is SNEGSKA (reference sequence). This CDR3 comprises 16 residues.

This clonotype was seen a handful of times. The rearrangement uses TRBV19 and TRBJ1-5, with no clear D. V shed 3 bases and J shed 4 bases, with 13 bases lying between them. The CDR3 has 15 amino acids. Germline V gene lookup returns CDR1 LNHDA and CDR2 SQIVND (reference sequence). The chain's CDR3 is CASSMVRSVNQPQHF. The DNA of the CDR3 is TGTGCCAGTAGTATGGTAAGGTCGGTTAATCAGCCCCAGCATTTT.

The chain couples TRBV7-9 to TRBJ2-1, with 9 bases identical to TRBD1. Losses at the gene ends were 5 bases for V and 4 bases for J; bases not matched to a gene: 6. Germline assignment: CDR1 SEHNR and CDR2 FQNEAQ (reference sequence). CDR3 length: 15 amino acids. CDR3 coding DNA: TGTGCCAGCAGCCCCGGACAGGGGTCTTACAATGAGCAGTTCTTC. Its translation is CASSPGQGSYNEQFF.

The sample holds a few counts of this clonotype. The chain carries TRBV5-4 and TRBJ1-5, with D tentatively TRBD1 (5 bases). The ends were cut back, 0 bases at V and 4 bases at J, with 11 bases in the middle. CDR1 and CDR2 from the germline V gene are SGHNT and YYREEE (reference sequence). The CDR3 is 15 amino acids. This CDR3 reads CASSLDQGRNQPQHF. CDR3 coding DNA: TGTGCCAGCAGCTTGGATCAGGGTAGGAATCAGCCCCAGCATTTT.

The gene calls are TRBV2 and TRBJ1-2, with D perhaps matching TRBD1 (5 bases). Trimming shortened V by 6 bases and J by 8 bases, and 13 bases separated the two germline ends. Germline V gene sequence: CDR1 SNHLY, CDR2 FYNNEI. This CDR3 has 12 residues. Here the CDR3 reads CASRAGTLGYTF. The CDR3 nucleotides are TGTGCCAGCAGGGCTGGGACGTTAGGCTACACCTTC.

This clonotype has more than one count but fewer than ten. The chain links TRBV24-1 to TRBJ2-5, with TRBD2 as a possible D gene (6 bases). V gave up 4 bases and J gave up 2 bases, with 16 bases separating them. Germline CDR1 and CDR2: KGHDR and SFDVKD. The CDR3 is 16 amino acids. The DNA for the CDR3 is TGTGCCACCAGTGAGACCACCCGGGAGCCGCAAGAGACCCAGTACTTC. Amino acids: CATSETTREPQETQYF.